Sequencing of this T cell receptor beta chain was carried out in a study of blood T cells in healthy people across ages. Study-wide points: More naive CD4+ cells and higher diversity were found in long-lived than in aged donors.

On this clonotype: Its specificity is unknown.

It was with a sample-barcoded 5' primer and a J-beta primer mix that a second PCR of roughly 6 to 12 cycles was run. TCRdb redid the calling of the 5' RACE reads with MiXCR, one entry per CDR3 protein. The sample yields about 400,000 distinct CDR3 sequences, about half seen once. The amount of total RNA extracted per sample was at least 5.5 micrograms. This receptor was identified in a man in his 60s in good health. Sequencing was carried out using blood.

CDR3 protein: CASSWATDSNYGYTF. The CDR3 nucleotides are TGTGCCAGCAGTTGGGCTACAGATTCTAACTATGGCTACACCTTC. This sequence joins TRBV6-5 and TRBJ1-2; D gene unclear. Germline-derived CDR1 and CDR2 are MNHEY and SVGAGI. V was pared by 4 bases and J by 0 bases, with 12 bases between. The CDR3 loop spans 15 amino acids.